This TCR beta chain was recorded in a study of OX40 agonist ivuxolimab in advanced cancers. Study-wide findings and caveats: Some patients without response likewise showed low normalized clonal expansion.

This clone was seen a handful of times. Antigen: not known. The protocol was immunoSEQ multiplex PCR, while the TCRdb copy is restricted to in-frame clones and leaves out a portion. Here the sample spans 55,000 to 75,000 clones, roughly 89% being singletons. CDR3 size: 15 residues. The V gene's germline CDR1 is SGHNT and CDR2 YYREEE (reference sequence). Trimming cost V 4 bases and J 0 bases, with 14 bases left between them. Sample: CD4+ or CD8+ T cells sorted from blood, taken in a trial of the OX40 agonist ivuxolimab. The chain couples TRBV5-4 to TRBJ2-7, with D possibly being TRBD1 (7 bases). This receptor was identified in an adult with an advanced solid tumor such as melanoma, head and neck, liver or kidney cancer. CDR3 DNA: TGTGCCAGCAGCGGGCGGGACAGAAGCTCCTACGAGCAGTACTTC. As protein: CASSGRDRSSYEQYF.